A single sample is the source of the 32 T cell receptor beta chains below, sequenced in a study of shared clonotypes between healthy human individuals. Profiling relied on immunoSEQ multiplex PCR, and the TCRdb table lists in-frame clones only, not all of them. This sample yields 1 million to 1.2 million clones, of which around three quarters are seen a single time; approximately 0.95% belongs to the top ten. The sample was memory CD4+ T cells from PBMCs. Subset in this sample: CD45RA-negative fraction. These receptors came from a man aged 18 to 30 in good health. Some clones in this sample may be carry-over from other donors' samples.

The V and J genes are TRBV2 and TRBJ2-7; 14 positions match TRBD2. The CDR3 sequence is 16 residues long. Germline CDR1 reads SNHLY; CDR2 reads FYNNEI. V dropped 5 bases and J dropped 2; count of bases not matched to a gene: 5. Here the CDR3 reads CASSSGLAGVTYEQYF. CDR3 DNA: TGTGCCAGCAGTTCGGGACTAGCGGGAGTGACCTACGAGCAGTACTTC.

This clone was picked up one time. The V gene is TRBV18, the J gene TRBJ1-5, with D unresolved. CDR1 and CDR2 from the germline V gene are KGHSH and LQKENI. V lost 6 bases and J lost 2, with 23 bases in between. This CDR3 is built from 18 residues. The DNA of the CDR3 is TGTGCCAGCTCGCCAAAACCGAGAATAAACGGGGGCAATCAGCCCCAGCATTTT. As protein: CASSPKPRINGGNQPQHF. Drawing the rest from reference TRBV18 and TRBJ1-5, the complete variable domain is NAGVMQNPRHLVRRRGQEARLRCSPMKGHSHVYWYRQLPEEGLKFMVYLQKENIIDESGMPKERFSAEFPKEGPSILRIQQVVRGDSAAYFCASSPKPRINGGNQPQHFGDGTRLSIL.

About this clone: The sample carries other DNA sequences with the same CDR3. The CDR3: CASSQEGGYGYTF. The CDR3 DNA is TGCGCCAGCAGCCAAGAGGGGGGCTATGGCTACACCTTC. The chain carries TRBV4-1 and TRBJ1-2, with D perhaps TRBD1 (5 bases). This CDR3 is 13 amino acids long. V lost 0 bases to trimming and J lost 4 bases, with 6 bases between them. The germline V gene has CDR1 MGHRA and CDR2 YSYEKL.

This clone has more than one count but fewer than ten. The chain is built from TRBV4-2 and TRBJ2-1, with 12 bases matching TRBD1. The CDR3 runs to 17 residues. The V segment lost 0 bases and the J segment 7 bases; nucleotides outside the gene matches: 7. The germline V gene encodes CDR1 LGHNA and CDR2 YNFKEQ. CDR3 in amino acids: CASSQDGGQGAQNEQFF. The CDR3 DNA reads TGTGCCAGCAGCCAAGATGGGGGACAGGGGGCGCAAAATGAGCAGTTCTTC.

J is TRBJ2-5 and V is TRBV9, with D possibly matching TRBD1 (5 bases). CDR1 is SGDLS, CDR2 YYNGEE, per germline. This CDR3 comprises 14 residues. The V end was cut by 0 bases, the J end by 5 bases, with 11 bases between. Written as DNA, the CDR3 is TGTGCCAGCAGCGTAGGGCCAGGGTGGGAGACCCAGTACTTC. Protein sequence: CASSVGPGWETQYF.

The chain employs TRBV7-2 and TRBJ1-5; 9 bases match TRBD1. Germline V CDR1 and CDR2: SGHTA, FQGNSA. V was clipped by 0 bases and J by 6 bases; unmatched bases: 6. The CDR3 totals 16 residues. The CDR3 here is CASSLAHTGGVQPQHF. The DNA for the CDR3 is TGTGCCAGCAGCTTAGCCCACACAGGGGGCGTTCAGCCCCAGCATTTT.

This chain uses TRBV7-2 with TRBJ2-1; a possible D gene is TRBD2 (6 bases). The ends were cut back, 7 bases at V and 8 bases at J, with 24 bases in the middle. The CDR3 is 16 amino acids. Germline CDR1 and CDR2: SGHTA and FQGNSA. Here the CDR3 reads CASTPQLARGDDEQFF. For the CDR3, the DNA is TGTGCCAGCACCCCTCAACTAGCTCGTGGCGACGATGAGCAGTTCTTC.

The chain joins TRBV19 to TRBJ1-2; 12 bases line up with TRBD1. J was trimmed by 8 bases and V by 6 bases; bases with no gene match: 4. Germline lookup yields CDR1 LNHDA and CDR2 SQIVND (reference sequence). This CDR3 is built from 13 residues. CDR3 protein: CASSGDRGPGYTF. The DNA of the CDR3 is TGTGCCAGTAGCGGGGACAGGGGGCCCGGCTACACCTTC.

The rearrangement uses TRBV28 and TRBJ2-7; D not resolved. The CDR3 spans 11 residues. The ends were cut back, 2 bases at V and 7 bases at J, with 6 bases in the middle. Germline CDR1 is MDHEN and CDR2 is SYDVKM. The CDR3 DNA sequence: TGTGCCAGCAGTTTACCCGGGGAGCAGTACTTC. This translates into CASSLPGEQYF.

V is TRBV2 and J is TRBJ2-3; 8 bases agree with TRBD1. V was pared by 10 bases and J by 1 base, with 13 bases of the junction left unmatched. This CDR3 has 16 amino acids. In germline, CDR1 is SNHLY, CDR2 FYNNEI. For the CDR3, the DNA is TGTGCCACCCAAGCTTCTCCGGGACAGGGCACAGATACGCAGTATTTT. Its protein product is CATQASPGQGTDTQYF. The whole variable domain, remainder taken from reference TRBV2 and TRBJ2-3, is EPEVTQTPSHQVTQMGQEVILRCVPISNHLYFYWYRQILGQKVEFLVSFYNNEISEKSEIFDDQFSVERPDGSNFTLKIRSTKLEDSAMYFCATQASPGQGTDTQYFGPGTRLTVL.

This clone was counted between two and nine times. CDR3 loop: CASSEAIREQFF. The CDR3 nucleotides are TGTGCCAGCAGTGAAGCCATAAGGGAGCAGTTCTTC. This rearrangement joins TRBV2 to TRBJ2-1; D uncertain. Germline V gene data show CDR1 as SNHLY and CDR2 as FYNNEI. This CDR3 comprises 12 residues. Trimming pared 0 bases from V and 10 bases from J, leaving 7 bases between.

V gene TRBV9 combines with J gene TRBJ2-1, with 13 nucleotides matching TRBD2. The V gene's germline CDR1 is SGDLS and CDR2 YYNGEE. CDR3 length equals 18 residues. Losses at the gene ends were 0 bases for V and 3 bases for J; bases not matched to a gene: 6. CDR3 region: CASSVGAGTSGVYNEQFF. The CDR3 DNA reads TGTGCCAGCAGCGTAGGCGCTGGGACTAGCGGGGTCTACAATGAGCAGTTCTTC.

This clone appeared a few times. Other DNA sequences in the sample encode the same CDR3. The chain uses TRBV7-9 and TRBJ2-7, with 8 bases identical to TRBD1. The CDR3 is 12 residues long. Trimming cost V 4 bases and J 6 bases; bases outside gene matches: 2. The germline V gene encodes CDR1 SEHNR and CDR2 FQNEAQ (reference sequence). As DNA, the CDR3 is TGTGCCAGCAGCTCACAGGGGGGCGAGCAGTACTTC. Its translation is CASSSQGGEQYF.

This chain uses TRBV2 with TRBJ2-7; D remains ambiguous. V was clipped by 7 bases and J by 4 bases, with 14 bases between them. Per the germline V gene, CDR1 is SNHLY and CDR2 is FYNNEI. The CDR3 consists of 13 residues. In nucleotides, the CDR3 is TGTGCCAGCACCGCGCCAAGTAGGTACGAGCAGTACTTC. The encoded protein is CASTAPSRYEQYF.

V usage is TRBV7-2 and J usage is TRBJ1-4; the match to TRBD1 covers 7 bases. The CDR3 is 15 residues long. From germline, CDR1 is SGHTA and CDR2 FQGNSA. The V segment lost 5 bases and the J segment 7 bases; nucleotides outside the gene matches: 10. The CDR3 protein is CASSPLGGAGEKLFF. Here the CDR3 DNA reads TGTGCCAGCAGCCCGTTAGGGGGCGCTGGTGAAAAACTGTTTTTT.

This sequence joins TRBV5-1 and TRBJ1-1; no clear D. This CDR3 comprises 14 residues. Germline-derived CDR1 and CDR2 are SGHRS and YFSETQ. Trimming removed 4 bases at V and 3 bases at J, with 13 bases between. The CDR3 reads CASSVGFGDTEAFF. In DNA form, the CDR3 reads TGCGCCAGCAGCGTCGGTTTCGGGGACACTGAAGCTTTCTTT.

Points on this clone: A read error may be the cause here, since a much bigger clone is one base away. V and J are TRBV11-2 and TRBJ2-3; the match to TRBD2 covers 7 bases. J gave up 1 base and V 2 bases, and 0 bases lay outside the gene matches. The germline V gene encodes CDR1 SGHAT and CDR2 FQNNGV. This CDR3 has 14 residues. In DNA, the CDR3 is TGTGCCAGCAGCTTAACTAGCGGCACAGATACGCAGTATTTT. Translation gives CASSLTSGTDTQYF.

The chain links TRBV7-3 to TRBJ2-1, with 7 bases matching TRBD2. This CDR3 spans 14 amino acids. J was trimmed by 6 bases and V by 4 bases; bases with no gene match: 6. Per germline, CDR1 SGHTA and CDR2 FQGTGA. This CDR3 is CASSSRTSANEQFF. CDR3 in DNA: TGTGCCAGCAGCTCCAGAACTAGCGCCAATGAGCAGTTCTTC.

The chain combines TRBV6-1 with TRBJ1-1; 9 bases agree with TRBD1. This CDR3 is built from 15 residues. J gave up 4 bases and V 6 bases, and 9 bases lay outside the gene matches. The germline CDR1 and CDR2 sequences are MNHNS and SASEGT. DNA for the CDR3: TGTGCCAGCAGAAAACCGGGACAGGGTAGCACTGAAGCTTTCTTT. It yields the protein CASRKPGQGSTEAFF.

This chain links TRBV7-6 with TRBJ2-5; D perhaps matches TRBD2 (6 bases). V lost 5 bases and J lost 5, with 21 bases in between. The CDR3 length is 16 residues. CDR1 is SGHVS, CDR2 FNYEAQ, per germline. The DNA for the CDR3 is TGTGCCAGCAGCCCTGGTCTGGTCGGGAGAGGGGAGACCCAGTACTTC. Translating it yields CASSPGLVGRGETQYF.

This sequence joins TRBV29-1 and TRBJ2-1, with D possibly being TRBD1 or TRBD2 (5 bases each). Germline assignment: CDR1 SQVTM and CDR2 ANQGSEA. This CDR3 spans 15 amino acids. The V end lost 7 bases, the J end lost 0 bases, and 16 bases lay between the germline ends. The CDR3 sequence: CSALGDSSSYNEQFF. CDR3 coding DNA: TGCAGCGCCCTGGGGGATTCGAGCTCCTACAATGAGCAGTTCTTC.

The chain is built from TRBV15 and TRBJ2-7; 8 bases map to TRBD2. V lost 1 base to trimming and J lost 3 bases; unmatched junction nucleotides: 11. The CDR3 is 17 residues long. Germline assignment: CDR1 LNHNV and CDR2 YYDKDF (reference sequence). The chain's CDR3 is CATSRGLREVLLYEQYF. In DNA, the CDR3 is TGTGCCACCAGCAGAGGGTTGCGGGAGGTACTCCTCTACGAGCAGTACTTC.

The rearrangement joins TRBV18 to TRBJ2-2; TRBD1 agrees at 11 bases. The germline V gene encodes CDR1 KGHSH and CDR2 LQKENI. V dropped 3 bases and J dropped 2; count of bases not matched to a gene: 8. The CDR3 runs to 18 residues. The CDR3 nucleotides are TGTGCCAGCTCACCCTCCGTTGGACAGGGGGCAAACACCGGGGAGCTGTTTTTT. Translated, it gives CASSPSVGQGANTGELFF. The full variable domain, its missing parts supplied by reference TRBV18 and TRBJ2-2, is NAGVMQNPRHLVRRRGQEARLRCSPMKGHSHVYWYRQLPEEGLKFMVYLQKENIIDESGMPKERFSAEFPKEGPSILRIQQVVRGDSAAYFCASSPSVGQGANTGELFFGEGSRLTVL.

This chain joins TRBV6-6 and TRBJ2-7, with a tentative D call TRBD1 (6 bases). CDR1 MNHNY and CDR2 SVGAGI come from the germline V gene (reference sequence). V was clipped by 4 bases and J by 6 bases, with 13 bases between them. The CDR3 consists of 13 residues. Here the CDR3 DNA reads TGTGCCAGCAGTTCGACTGGGGGCCTCGAGCAGTACTTC. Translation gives CASSSTGGLEQYF.

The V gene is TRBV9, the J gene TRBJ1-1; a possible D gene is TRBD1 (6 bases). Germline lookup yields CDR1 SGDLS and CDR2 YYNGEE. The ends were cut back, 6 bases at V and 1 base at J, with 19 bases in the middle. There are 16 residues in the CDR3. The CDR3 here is CASTKSGGGENTEAFF. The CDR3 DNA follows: TGTGCCAGCACCAAATCGGGGGGCGGTGAGAACACTGAAGCTTTCTTT.

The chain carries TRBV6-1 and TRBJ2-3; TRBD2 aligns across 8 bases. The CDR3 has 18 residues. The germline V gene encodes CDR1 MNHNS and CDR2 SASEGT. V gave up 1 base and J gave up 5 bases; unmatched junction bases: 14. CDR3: CASSEGLFSGARGDTQYF. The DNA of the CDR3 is TGTGCCAGCAGTGAAGGCCTCTTTAGCGGGGCGCGGGGAGATACGCAGTATTTT.

The CDR3 sequence is CASSVGHQWEQFF. Here the CDR3 DNA reads TGTGCCAGCAGTGTGGGACACCAATGGGAGCAGTTCTTC. The gene calls are TRBV6-4 and TRBJ2-1; possible D gene TRBD1, 6 bases. The CDR3 is 13 residues long. V lost 4 bases and J lost 10, with 14 bases in between. From germline, CDR1 is MRHNA and CDR2 SNTAGT.

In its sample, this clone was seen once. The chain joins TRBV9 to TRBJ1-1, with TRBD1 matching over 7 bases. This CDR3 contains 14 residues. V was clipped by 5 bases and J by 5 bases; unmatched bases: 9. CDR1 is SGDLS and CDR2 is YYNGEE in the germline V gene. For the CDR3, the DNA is TGTGCCAGCAGTAAGACAGGGAAGGAAACTGAAGCTTTCTTT. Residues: CASSKTGKETEAFF.

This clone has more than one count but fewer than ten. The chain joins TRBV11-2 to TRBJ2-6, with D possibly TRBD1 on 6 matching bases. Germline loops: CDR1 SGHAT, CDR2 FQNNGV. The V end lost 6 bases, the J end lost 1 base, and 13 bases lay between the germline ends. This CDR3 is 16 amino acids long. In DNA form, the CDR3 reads TGTGCCAGCAGGCGAGACAGGTCTTCTGGGGCCAACGTCCTGACTTTC. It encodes CASRRDRSSGANVLTF.

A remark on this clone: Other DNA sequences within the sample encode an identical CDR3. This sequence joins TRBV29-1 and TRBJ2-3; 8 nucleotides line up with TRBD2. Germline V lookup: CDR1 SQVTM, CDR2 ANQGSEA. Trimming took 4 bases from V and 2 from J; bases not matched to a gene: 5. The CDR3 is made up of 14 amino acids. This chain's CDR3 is CSVGPSGSTDTQYF. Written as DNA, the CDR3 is TGCAGCGTTGGGCCTAGCGGGTCCACAGATACGCAGTATTTT.

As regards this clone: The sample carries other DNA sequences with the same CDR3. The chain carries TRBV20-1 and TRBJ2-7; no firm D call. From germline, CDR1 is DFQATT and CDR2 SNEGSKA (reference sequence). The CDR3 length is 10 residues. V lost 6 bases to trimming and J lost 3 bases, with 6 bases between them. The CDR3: CSAQSYEQYF. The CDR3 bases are TGCAGTGCACAAAGCTACGAGCAGTACTTC.

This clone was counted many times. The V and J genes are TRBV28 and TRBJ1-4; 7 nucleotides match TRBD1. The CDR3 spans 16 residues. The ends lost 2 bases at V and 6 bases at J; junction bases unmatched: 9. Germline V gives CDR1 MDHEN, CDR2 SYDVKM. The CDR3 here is CASSLEGAGFDEKLFF. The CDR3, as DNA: TGTGCCAGCAGTTTAGAGGGGGCGGGATTCGATGAAAAACTGTTTTTT.